This T cell receptor (beta chain) appears in the sequencing data of a study of T-cell memory formation after mild COVID-19. As for the study in general: Largely, the TCR clusters proved donor specific.

TCR alpha and TCR beta cDNA libraries with sample barcodes and UMIs came from 5'RACE using constant-segment primers. TCRdb reprocessed the 5' RACE reads with MiXCR, giving one entry per CDR3 protein. The sample lists roughly 200,000 distinct CDR3 sequences; around 18% were seen once. Study-wide results and caveats: Clones shrinking from day 15 to 85 showed even CD4/CD8 mixes; later expanders tilted CD4+. For second-wave clones that peaked at day 37, SARS-CoV-2 specificity went unverified.

A remark on this clonotype: Its antigen remains unidentified.

Germline V gives CDR1 MNHEY, CDR2 SVGAGI. The CDR3 is 15 amino acids. J gave up 1 base and V 4 bases, and 5 bases lay outside the gene matches. The sequencing input was PBMCs or a T cell subset sorted from them (not recorded which). This clonotype was obtained from an adult woman who had mild COVID-19 (a few samples of this study predate the infection). Cell type and time point are not known. The chain joins TRBV6-5 to TRBJ1-2; 8 bases are a match to TRBD1. CDR3 region: CASSSHDRGNYGYTF. The CDR3 DNA reads as TGTGCCAGCAGTTCCCACGACAGGGGTAACTATGGCTACACCTTC.